The clone carrying this T cell receptor beta chain was seen a handful of times. What it recognizes is unknown. This CDR3 comprises 16 residues. CDR1 is SGHVS, CDR2 FNYEAQ, per germline. The trim removed 5 bases at V and 4 bases at J, leaving 6 bases unmatched. This record comes from a study of T cell repertoires in cytomegalovirus infection. Study-level information: Selected CMV epitopes included recently identified HLA-C-restricted ones as well as well-studied HLA-B-restricted ones. Indications of both CMV infection and matching HLA type were provided by public TCR beta signatures.

TCRdb called the reads again in MiXCR, with one record for every CDR3 protein. This sample has about 920,000 distinct CDR3 sequences, with around a third found just once. General study results and limits: Adding up the frequency of public TCR beta families identified people who carried CMV plus the relevant HLA. Dominating the ex vivo response were TCR beta clonotypes that were CMV-specific and HLA-C-restricted.

The sample was cultured CD8+ T cells from PBMCs, taken from culture after CMV antigen stimulation. This chain connects TRBV7-6 to TRBJ2-3; 13 bases agree with TRBD2. This clonotype was obtained from a human donor in good health (CMV status not recorded). Some clones in this sample may be carry-over from other donors' samples. The CDR3 DNA reads TGTGCCAGCAGCCGTAGACTAGCGGGGGGCCCAGATACGCAGTATTTT. It specifies CASSRRLAGGPDTQYF.